Presented here are 10 T cell receptor beta chains from one specimen sequenced in a study of cytomegalovirus exposure and HLA in healthy donors. The assay was immunoSEQ multiplex PCR, and TCRdb's table has in-frame clones only and misses some. Among 70,000 or so clones listed, 94% were seen once. Sequencing was done on a sample of PBMCs. The receptors shown here come from a man in his late teens or twenties in good health and CMV-seropositive.

The chain joins TRBV6-1 to TRBJ2-7; tentative D call: TRBD2 (5 bases). Trimming took 6 bases from V and 6 from J, leaving 12 bases between them. CDR1 and CDR2 (germline): MNHNS, SASEGT. The CDR3 covers 12 residues. The CDR3 reads CASRTDGVEQYF. CDR3 in DNA: TGTGCCAGCAGAACGGACGGGGTCGAGCAGTACTTC.

The V gene is TRBV13, the J gene TRBJ2-7; 11 bases align to TRBD2. V was pared by 3 bases and J by 3 bases, with 1 base of the junction left unmatched. Germline V gene sequence: CDR1 PRHDT, CDR2 FYEKMQ (reference sequence). The CDR3 has 14 amino acids. CDR3 nucleotides: TGTGCCAGCAGCTTTGGACTAGCGGGCTACGAGCAGTACTTC. This codes for CASSFGLAGYEQYF.

CDR3 coding DNA: TGTGCCAGCAGTTTAAGGAGTCGCACGGGGTCCCAGTACTTC. Translating gives CASSLRSRTGSQYF. The chain carries TRBV28 and TRBJ2-5, with D tentatively TRBD2 (5 bases). V was cut by 2 bases and J by 9 bases, with 16 bases left in between. The CDR3 runs to 14 residues. Germline V CDR1 and CDR2: MDHEN, SYDVKM.

J is TRBJ2-7 and V is TRBV6-1, with 8 bases identical to TRBD2. The ends lost 7 bases at V and 6 bases at J; junction bases unmatched: 14. Germline CDR1 MNHNS, CDR2 SASEGT. This CDR3 is 15 amino acids long. The DNA of the CDR3 is TGTGCCAGCACTGACCCGGGACTAGGGTCGTTCGAGCAGTACTTC. Protein sequence: CASTDPGLGSFEQYF.

CDR3 residues: CASSVAPTGPGNEQYF. DNA of the CDR3: TGTGCCAGCAGCGTAGCCCCGACAGGCCCGGGGAATGAGCAGTACTTC. This rearrangement joins TRBV9 to TRBJ2-7; weak D call: TRBD1 (6 bases). Germline V CDR1 and CDR2: SGDLS, YYNGEE. V lost 0 bases and J 7 bases, leaving 20 bases between the germline ends. The CDR3 consists of 16 residues.

This clone has a single count. The genes are TRBV19 and TRBJ1-5, with D unclear. V was clipped by 7 bases and J by 2 bases, with 6 bases between them. The CDR3 extends over 12 amino acids. Germline CDR1 is LNHDA and CDR2 is SQIVND (reference sequence). The CDR3 reads CASTIGNQPQHF. Written as DNA, the CDR3 is TGTGCCAGTACAATAGGCAATCAGCCCCAGCATTTT. Looking up the rest from reference TRBV19 and TRBJ1-5 gives the full variable domain: DGGITQSPKYLFRKEGQNVTLSCEQNLNHDAMYWYRQDPGQGLRLIYYSQIVNDFQKGDIAEGYSVSREKKESFPLTVTSAQKNPTAFYLCASTIGNQPQHFGDGTRLSIL.

This chain joins TRBV6-5 and TRBJ1-2, with 7 bases identical to TRBD1. Germline CDR1 MNHEY, CDR2 SVGAGI. There are 13 residues in the CDR3. V dropped 5 bases and J dropped 4; count of bases not matched to a gene: 4. The CDR3 region is CASSDRDSYGYTF. CDR3 DNA: TGTGCCAGCAGTGACCGGGACAGCTATGGCTACACCTTC.

V and J are TRBV19 and TRBJ2-6, with TRBD1 matching 8 bases. V trimming: 3 bases; J trimming: 3 bases; junction bases outside the gene matches: 4. This CDR3 spans 16 amino acids. Per the germline V gene, CDR1 is LNHDA and CDR2 is SQIVND (reference sequence). The CDR3, as DNA: TGTGCCAGTAGTATCGACAGGGGAAGTGGGGCCAACGTCCTGACTTTC. This translates into CASSIDRGSGANVLTF.

The chain recombines TRBV2 with TRBJ1-2; a weak D match, TRBD1 (6 bases). Germline CDR1 reads SNHLY; CDR2 reads FYNNEI. The CDR3 has 12 amino acids. V lost 6 bases and J lost 8, with 13 bases in between. CDR3 loop: CASRNRDPGYTF. The CDR3 DNA reads as TGTGCCAGCAGAAACAGGGACCCGGGCTACACCTTC.

This chain connects TRBV4-1 to TRBJ2-7, with 8 bases fitting TRBD2. V lost 4 bases to trimming and J lost 5 bases; unmatched junction nucleotides: 7. Germline V gene data show CDR1 as MGHRA and CDR2 as YSYEKL. The CDR3 sequence is 14 residues long. The CDR3 DNA sequence: TGCGCCAGCAGCCGGGCGGGGGGTAACCACGAGCAGTACTTC. Its translation: CASSRAGGNHEQYF.